These T cell receptor beta chains were read from a single sample in a study of a mutant IDH1 vaccine in newly diagnosed glioma. The protocol was immunoSEQ multiplex PCR, while the TCRdb copy is restricted to in-frame clones and leaves out a portion. The sample contains about 82,000 clones, roughly 85% of which appear only once. These receptors have no known antigen. The sample consisted of PBMCs, taken from a glioma patient whose treatment included an IDH1 peptide vaccine. Every receptor here comes from a man aged 30-40 years with glioma. Some clones in this sample may be carry-over from other donors' samples. The conserved cysteine and the conserved F or W are not part of the CDR3 here. Each record gives: J gene, V gene, CDR3 protein.

j_gene: TRBJ1-1; v_gene: TRBV7-3; CDR3aa: ASSLRGGSGEAF
j_gene: TRBJ2-1; v_gene: TRBV4-1; CDR3aa: ASSRPTSGGYNEQF
j_gene: TRBJ1-2; v_gene: TRBV28; CDR3aa: ASSSRDSGGFNYGYT
j_gene: TRBJ1-6; v_gene: TRBV28; CDR3aa: ASSLRTYNSPLH
j_gene: TRBJ1-3; v_gene: TRBV6-5; CDR3aa: ASSYRISGNTIY
j_gene: TRBJ1-1; v_gene: TRBV29-1; CDR3aa: SASGGLNTEAF
j_gene: TRBJ2-3; v_gene: TRBV27; CDR3aa: ASSLQGNTQY
j_gene: TRBJ1-1; v_gene: TRBV9; CDR3aa: ASSPKDRANTEAF
j_gene: TRBJ1-1; v_gene: TRBV19; CDR3aa: ASSIVPVRPNTEAF
j_gene: TRBJ1-1; v_gene: TRBV7-8; CDR3aa: ASSLAGYTEAF
j_gene: TRBJ1-1; v_gene: TRBV27; CDR3aa: ASSLNRVNTEAF
j_gene: TRBJ2-3; v_gene: TRBV5-4; CDR3aa: ASSPTSGNTDTQY
j_gene: TRBJ1-5; v_gene: TRBV28; CDR3aa: ASSLPGFLEPQH
j_gene: TRBJ1-6; v_gene: TRBV27; CDR3aa: ASSRGRRNSPLH
j_gene: TRBJ1-5; v_gene: TRBV5-1; CDR3aa: ASSQGEGQPQH
j_gene: TRBJ1-5; v_gene: TRBV28; CDR3aa: ASNEVGRVSNQPQH
j_gene: TRBJ2-7; v_gene: TRBV9; CDR3aa: ASSVDASGNSYEQY
j_gene: TRBJ2-7; v_gene: TRBV14; CDR3aa: ASSQARGITYEQY
j_gene: TRBJ2-1; v_gene: TRBV9; CDR3aa: ASSVDEWNEQF
j_gene: TRBJ1-2; v_gene: TRBV28; CDR3aa: ASSSGTYGYT
j_gene: TRBJ2-3; v_gene: TRBV27; CDR3aa: ASSYSWRNTQY
j_gene: TRBJ2-3; v_gene: TRBV28; CDR3aa: ASSPTTLTSGRLVGTDTQY
j_gene: TRBJ1-1; v_gene: TRBV6-1; CDR3aa: AIGERVINTEAF
j_gene: TRBJ2-1; v_gene: TRBV7-2; CDR3aa: ASSLDSSYNEQF
j_gene: TRBJ2-2; v_gene: TRBV7-6; CDR3aa: ASSLLSHREVNTGELF
j_gene: TRBJ1-2; v_gene: TRBV28; CDR3aa: ASSLSGIYGYT
j_gene: TRBJ1-1; v_gene: TRBV7-2; CDR3aa: ASSLRTGWEAF
j_gene: TRBJ1-1; v_gene: TRBV7-3; CDR3aa: ASSLTLGIWTEAF
j_gene: TRBJ1-1; v_gene: TRBV30; CDR3aa: AWSVSLRTTEAF
j_gene: TRBJ2-5; v_gene: TRBV28; CDR3aa: ASSLWPSDRY